The present entry profiles one TCR beta chain with its context. The entry originates in a study of blood T cell repertoires in COVID-19. Study-level information: Sample material is recorded as cDNA or gDNA derived from T cells, B-cell-depleted T cells, or PBMCs.

Measured with immunoSEQ multiplex PCR; TCRdb has only the in-frame clones, and not every one. Counted here are 150,000 to 200,000 clones, 70% to 90% occurring once; the ten biggest clones make up roughly 8%. Looked up from germline, CDR1 is SQVTM and CDR2 is ANQGSEA. This CDR3 contains 12 residues. The V and J ends lost 7 bases and 1 base respectively, with 10 bases between them. The J gene is TRBJ1-2, the V gene TRBV29-1; tentatively, D is TRBD1 (6 bases). Source material: peripheral blood. The origin of this receptor is a man in his 60s with acute or convalescent COVID-19. CDR3 protein: CSAQDSNYGYTF. CDR3 coding DNA: TGCAGCGCCCAGGACAGTAACTATGGCTACACCTTC.